This T cell receptor beta chain stems from a study of blood T cell repertoires in COVID-19. The V segment lost 0 bases and the J segment 7 bases; nucleotides outside the gene matches: 4. Germline values: CDR1 SGDLS, CDR2 YYNGEE. The CDR3 is made up of 14 amino acids. The authors' processing: By means of reference gene primer amplification, nucleated cell counts were estimated. Profiled with immunoSEQ multiplex PCR; TCRdb holds only in-frame clones, not every one. V and J calls and clone size are copied from that table; D and trimming were computed from the DNA. The data contain around 150,000 clones, around 84% of them seen just once; the ten biggest clones take up 0.85% to 1.2%.

Source material: peripheral blood. The origin of this receptor is a man in his forties or fifties with acute or convalescent COVID-19. The chain links TRBV9 to TRBJ2-1; 7 nucleotides agree with TRBD2. The CDR3 here is CASSVEGTTNEQFF. Here the CDR3 DNA reads TGTGCCAGCAGCGTAGAGGGGACTACGAATGAGCAGTTCTTC. Combining the CDR3 with reference TRBV9 and TRBJ2-1 gives the whole variable domain DSGVTQTPKHLITATGQRVTLRCSPRSGDLSVYWYQQSLDQGLQFLIQYYNGEERAKGNILERFSAQQFPDLHSELNLSSLELGDSALYFCASSVEGTTNEQFFGPGTRLTVL.